This T cell receptor (beta chain) appears in the sequencing data of a study of monozygotic twins with inflammatory bowel disease. The germline V gene encodes CDR1 SGHDT and CDR2 YYEEEE. The CDR3 has 14 amino acids. It was roughly 3.5 ug of total RNA that each TCR library used. The template switching step added UMIs that contained a 6-nucleotide sample barcode. Using the 5' RACE reads, TCRdb records one entry per CDR3 protein without DNA. The sample has a few hundred thousand distinct CDR3 sequences. Sequenced: blood. V and J are TRBV5-6 and TRBJ1-2; the TCRdb D gene call, TRBD1, has no DNA to confirm it. The sequence derives from a human donor with ulcerative colitis or Crohn's disease, or a healthy co-twin of an affected twin (not recorded which). The CDR3 reads CASSRDRGGYGYTF.